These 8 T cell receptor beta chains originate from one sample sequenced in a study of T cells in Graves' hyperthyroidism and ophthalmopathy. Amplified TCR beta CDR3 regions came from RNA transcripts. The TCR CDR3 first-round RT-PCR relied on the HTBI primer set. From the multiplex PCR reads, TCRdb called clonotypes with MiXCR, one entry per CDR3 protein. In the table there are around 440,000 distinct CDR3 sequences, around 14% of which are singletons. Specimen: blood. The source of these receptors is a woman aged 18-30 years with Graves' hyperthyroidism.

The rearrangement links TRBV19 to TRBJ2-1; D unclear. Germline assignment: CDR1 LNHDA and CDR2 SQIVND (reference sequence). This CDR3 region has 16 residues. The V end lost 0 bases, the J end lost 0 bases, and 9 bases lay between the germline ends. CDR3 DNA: TGTGCCAGTAGTATAGAGGTAGGAAGCTCCTACAATGAGCAGTTCTTC. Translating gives CASSIEVGSSYNEQFF.

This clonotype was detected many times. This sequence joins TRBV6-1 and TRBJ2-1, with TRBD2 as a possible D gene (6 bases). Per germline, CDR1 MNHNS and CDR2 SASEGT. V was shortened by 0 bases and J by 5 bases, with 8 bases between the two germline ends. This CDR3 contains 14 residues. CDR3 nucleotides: TGTGCCAGCAGTGAAGCGCGGACTAACAATGAGCAGTTCTTC. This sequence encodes CASSEARTNNEQFF.

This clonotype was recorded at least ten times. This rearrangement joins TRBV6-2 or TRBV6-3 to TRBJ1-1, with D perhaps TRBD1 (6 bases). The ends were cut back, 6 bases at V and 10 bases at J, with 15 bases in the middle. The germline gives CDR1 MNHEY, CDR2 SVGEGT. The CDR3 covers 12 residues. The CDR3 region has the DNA TGTGCCAGCAGGAGAGGGGGGGCCGGAGCTTTCTTT. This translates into CASRRGGAGAFF.

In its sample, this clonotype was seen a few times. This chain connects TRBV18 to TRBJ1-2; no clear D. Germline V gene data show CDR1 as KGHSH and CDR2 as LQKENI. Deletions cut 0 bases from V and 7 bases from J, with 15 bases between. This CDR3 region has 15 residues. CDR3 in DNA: TGTGCCAGCTCACCACCGGCGGGGTTCTTATCTGGCTACACCTTC. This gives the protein CASSPPAGFLSGYTF.

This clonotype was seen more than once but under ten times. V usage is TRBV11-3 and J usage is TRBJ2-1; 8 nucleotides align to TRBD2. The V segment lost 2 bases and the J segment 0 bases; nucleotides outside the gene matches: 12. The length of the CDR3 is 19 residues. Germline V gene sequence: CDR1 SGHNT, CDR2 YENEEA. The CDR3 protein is CASSLYSSGYTSSYNEQFF. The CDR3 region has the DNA TGTGCCAGCAGCTTATACTCTAGCGGGTACACCAGCTCCTACAATGAGCAGTTCTTC.

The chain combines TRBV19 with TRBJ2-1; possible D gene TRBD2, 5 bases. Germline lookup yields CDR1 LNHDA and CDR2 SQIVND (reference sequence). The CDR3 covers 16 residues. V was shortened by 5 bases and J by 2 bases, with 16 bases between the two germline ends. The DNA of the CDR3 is TGTGCCAGTAGTTTCTACCGGGAAAGGGCCTACAATGAGCAGTTCTTC. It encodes CASSFYRERAYNEQFF. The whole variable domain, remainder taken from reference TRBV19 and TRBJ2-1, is DGGITQSPKYLFRKEGQNVTLSCEQNLNHDAMYWYRQDPGQGLRLIYYSQIVNDFQKGDIAEGYSVSREKKESFPLTVTSAQKNPTAFYLCASSFYRERAYNEQFFGPGTRLTVL.

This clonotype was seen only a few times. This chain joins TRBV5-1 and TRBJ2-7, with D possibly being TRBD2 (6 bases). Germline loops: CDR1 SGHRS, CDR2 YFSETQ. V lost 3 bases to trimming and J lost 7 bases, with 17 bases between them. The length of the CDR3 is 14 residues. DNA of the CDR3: TGCGCCAGCAGCTCGGCCGGGGGTACTAGGGAGCAGTACTTC. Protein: CASSSAGGTREQYF.

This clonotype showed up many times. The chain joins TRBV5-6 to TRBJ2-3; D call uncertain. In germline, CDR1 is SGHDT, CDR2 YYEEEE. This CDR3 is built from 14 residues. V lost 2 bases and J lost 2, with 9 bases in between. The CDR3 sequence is CASSFNLITDTQYF. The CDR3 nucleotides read TGTGCCAGCAGCTTTAACCTGATCACAGATACGCAGTATTTT.